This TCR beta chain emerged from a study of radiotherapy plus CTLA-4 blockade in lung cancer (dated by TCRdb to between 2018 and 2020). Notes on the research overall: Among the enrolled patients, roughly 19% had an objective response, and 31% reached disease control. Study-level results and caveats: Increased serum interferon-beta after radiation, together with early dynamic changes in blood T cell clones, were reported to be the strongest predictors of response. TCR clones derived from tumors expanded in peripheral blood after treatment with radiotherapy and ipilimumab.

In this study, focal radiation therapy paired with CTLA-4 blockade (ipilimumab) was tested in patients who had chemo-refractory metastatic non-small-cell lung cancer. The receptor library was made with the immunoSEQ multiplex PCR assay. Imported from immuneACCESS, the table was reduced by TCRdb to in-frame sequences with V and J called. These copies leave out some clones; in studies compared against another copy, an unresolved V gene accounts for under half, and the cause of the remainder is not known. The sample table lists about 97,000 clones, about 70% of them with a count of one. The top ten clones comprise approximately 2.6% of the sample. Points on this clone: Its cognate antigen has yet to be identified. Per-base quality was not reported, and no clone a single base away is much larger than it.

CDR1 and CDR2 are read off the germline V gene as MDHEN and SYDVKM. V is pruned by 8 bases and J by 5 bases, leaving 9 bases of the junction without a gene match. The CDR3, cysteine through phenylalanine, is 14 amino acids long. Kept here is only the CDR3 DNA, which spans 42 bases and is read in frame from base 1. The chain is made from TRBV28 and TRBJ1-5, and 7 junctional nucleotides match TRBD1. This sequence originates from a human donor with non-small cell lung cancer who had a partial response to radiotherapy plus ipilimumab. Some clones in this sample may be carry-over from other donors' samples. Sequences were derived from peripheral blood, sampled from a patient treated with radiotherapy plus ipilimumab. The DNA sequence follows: TGTGCCAGCGGGAAGACAGGGAGATATCAGCCCCAGCATTTT. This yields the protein CASGKTGRYQPQHF.